Described below is a single T cell receptor (beta chain) sequence and its context. In the original analysis: Reference gene primers were amplified, and this amplification served to estimate nucleated cell counts. This table comes from immunoSEQ multiplex PCR, and its TCRdb copy is limited to in-frame clones, with some not included. V and J calls and clone size come straight from that table; D and trimming were deduced from the DNA. The sample yields 150,000 to 250,000 clones, about 85% seen once. Germline CDR1 SGHRS, CDR2 YFSETQ. The CDR3 totals 15 residues. Trimming took 1 base from V and 7 from J, leaving 17 bases between them. The sample originates from a study of blood T cell repertoires in COVID-19. Study at large: From T cells, B-cell-depleted T cells, or PBMCs came the material, which was cDNA or gDNA.

In Seattle, patients joined the study during active infection and were tracked longitudinally. The TCR comes from a woman aged 40 to 50 with COVID-19, enrolled during active disease. The chain is built from TRBV5-1 and TRBJ1-1, with D uncertain. Sequenced material: peripheral blood. DNA for the CDR3: TGCGCCAGCAGCTTGACAGACCGTATGGAACGTGAAGCTTTCTTT. This encodes CASSLTDRMEREAFF.